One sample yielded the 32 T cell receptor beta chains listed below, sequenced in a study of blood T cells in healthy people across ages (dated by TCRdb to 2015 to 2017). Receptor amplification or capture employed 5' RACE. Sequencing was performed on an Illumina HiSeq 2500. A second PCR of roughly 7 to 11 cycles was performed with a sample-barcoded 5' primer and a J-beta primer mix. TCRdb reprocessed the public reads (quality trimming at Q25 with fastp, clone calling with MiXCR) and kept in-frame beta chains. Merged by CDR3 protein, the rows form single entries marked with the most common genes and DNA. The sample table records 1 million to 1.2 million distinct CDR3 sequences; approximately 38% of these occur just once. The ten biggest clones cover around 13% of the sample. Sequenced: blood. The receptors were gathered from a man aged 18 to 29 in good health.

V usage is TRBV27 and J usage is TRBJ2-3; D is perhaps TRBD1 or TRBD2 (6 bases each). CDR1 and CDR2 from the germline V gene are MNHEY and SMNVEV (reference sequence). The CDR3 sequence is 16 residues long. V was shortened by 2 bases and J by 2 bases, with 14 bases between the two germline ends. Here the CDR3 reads CASSLPGRTATDTQYF. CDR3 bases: TGTGCCAGCAGTTTACCGGGGAGGACAGCCACAGATACGCAGTATTTT.

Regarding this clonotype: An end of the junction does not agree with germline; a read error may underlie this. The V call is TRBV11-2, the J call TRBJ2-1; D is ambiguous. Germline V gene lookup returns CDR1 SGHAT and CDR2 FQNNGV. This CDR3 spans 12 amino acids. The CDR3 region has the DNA TGTGCCAGCAGCTTGATTTCTAATGGGCAGTTCTTC. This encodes CASSLISNGQFF.

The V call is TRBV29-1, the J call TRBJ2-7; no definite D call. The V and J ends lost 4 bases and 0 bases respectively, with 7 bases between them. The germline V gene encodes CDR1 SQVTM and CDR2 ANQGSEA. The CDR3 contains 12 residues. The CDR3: CSVGWNSYEQYF. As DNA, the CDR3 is TGCAGCGTTGGGTGGAACTCCTACGAGCAGTACTTC.

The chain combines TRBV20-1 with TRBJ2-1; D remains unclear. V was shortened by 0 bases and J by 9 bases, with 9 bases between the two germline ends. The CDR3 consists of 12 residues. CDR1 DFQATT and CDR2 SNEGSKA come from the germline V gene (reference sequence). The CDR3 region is CSARDGVFEQFF. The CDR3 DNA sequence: TGCAGTGCTAGAGATGGCGTATTTGAGCAGTTCTTC.

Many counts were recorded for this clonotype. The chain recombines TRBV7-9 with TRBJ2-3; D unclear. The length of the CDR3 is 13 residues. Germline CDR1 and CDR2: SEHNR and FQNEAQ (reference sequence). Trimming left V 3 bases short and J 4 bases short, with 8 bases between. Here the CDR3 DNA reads TGTGCCAGCAGCTTGACCCCTTCAGATACGCAGTATTTT. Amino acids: CASSLTPSDTQYF.

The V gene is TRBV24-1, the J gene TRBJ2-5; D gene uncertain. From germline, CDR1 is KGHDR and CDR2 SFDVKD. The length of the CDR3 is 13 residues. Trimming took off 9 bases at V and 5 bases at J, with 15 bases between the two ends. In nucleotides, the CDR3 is TGTGCCACCTTCCAGCCCGCGGTCGAGACCCAGTACTTC. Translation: CATFQPAVETQYF.

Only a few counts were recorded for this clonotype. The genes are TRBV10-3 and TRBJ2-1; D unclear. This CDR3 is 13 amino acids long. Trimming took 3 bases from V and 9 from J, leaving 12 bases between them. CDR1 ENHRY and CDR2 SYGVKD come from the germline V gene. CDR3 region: CAISDRATIEQFF. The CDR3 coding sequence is TGTGCCATCAGTGACCGGGCGACAATTGAGCAGTTCTTC.

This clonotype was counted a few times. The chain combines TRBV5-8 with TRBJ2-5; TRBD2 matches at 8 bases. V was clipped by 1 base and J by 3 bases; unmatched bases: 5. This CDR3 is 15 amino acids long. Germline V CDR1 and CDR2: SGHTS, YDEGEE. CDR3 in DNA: TGTGCCAGCAGCTTGCTTGGTAGCGGGGAAGAGACCCAGTACTTC. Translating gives CASSLLGSGEETQYF.

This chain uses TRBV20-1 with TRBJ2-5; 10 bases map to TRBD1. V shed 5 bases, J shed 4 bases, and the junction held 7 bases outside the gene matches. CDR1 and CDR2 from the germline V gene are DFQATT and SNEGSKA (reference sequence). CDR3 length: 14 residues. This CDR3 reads CSASKDRGVETQYF. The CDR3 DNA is TGCAGTGCTTCTAAGGACAGGGGGGTAGAGACCCAGTACTTC.

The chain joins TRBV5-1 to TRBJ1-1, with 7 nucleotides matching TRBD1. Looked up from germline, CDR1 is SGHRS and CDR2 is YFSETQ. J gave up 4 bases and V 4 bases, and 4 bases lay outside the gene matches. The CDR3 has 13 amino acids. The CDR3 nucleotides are TGCGCCAGCAGCGCACAGGGGAGCACTGAAGCTTTCTTT. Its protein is CASSAQGSTEAFF.

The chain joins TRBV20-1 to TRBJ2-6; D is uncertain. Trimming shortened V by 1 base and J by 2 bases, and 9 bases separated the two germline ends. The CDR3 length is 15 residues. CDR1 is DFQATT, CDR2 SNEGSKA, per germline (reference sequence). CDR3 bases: TGCAGTGCTAGAGCGCCGCACACTGGGGCCAACGTCCTGACTTTC. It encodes CSARAPHTGANVLTF.

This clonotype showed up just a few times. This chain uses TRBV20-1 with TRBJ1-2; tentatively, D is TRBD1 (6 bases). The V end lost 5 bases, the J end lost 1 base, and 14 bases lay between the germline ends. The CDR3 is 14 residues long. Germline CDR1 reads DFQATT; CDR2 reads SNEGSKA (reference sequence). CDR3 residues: CSAFDRTFNYGYTF. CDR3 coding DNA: TGCAGTGCTTTCGACAGGACATTTAACTATGGCTACACCTTC.

CDR3 in DNA: TGTGCCAGCAGCGTGTCCCCGGGCGTTACGTGGTTCTTC. Its protein is CASSVSPGVTWFF. This rearrangement joins TRBV5-6 to TRBJ2-1; no clear D. The CDR3 loop spans 13 amino acids. Germline assignment: CDR1 SGHDT and CDR2 YYEEEE. V lost 4 bases, J lost 15 bases, and 20 bases lay in between.

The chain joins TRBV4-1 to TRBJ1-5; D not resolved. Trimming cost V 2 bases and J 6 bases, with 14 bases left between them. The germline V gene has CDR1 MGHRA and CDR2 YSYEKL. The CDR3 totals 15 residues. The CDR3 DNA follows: TGCGCCAGCAGCCAATTGACATCCTTCGGTCAGCCCCAGCATTTT. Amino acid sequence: CASSQLTSFGQPQHF.

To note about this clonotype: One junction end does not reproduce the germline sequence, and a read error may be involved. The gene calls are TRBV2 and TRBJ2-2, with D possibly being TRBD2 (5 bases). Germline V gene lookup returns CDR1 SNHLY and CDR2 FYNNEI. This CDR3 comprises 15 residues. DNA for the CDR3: TGTGCCAGCAGGGAAGGTAGCGCGAACACCGGGGAGCTGTTTTTT. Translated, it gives CASREGSANTGELFF.

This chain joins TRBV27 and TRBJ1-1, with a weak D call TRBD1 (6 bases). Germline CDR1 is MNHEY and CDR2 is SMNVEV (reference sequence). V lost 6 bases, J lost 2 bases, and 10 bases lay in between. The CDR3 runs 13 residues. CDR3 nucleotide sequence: TGTGCCAGCAGACTCAGGGGTAACACTGAAGCTTTCTTT. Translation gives CASRLRGNTEAFF.

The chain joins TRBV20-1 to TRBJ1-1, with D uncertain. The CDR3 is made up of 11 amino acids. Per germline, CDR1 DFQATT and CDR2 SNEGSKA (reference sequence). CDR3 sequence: CISGQNTEAFF. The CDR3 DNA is TGCATCTCCGGCCAGAACACTGAAGCTTTCTTT.

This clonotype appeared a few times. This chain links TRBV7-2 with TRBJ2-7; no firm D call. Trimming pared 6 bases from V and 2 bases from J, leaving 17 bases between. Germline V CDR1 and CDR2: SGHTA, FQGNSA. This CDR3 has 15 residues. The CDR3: CASSLPGLNPYEQYF. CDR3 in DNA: TGTGCCAGCAGTCTACCGGGCCTTAACCCCTACGAGCAGTACTTC.

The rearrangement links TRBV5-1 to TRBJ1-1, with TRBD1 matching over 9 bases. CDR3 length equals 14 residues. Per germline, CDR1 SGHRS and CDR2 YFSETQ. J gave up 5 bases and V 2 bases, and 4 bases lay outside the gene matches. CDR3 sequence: CASSLNRGRTEAFF. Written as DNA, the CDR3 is TGCGCCAGCAGCTTAAACAGGGGGCGAACTGAAGCTTTCTTT. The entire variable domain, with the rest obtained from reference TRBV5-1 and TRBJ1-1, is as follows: KAGVTQTPRYLIKTRGQQVTLSCSPISGHRSVSWYQQTPGQGLQFLFEYFSETQRNKGNFPGRFSGRQFSNSRSEMNVSTLELGDSALYLCASSLNRGRTEAFFGQGTRLTVV.

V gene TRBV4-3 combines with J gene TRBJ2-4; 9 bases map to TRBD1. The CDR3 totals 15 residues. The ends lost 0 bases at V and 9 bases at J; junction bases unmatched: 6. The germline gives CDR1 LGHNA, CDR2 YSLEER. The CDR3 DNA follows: TGCGCCAGCAGCCAAGATATTGACAGGGGGATCATTCAGTACTTC. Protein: CASSQDIDRGIIQYF.

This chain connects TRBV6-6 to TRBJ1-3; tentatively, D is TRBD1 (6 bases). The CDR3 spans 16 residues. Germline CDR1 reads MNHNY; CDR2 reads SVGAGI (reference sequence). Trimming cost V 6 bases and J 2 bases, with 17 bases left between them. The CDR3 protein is CASSQTPRGPGNTIYF. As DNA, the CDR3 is TGTGCCAGCAGCCAAACCCCCAGGGGCCCTGGAAACACCATATATTTT.

This chain's CDR3 is CATAPTELSNEQFF. DNA of the CDR3: TGTGCCACTGCCCCGACAGAGCTCTCCAATGAGCAGTTCTTC. The J gene is TRBJ2-1, the V gene TRBV6-1; perhaps TRBD1 as D (5 bases). The V and J ends lost 10 bases and 6 bases respectively, with 19 bases between them. The germline gives CDR1 MNHNS, CDR2 SASEGT. CDR3 length: 14 amino acids.

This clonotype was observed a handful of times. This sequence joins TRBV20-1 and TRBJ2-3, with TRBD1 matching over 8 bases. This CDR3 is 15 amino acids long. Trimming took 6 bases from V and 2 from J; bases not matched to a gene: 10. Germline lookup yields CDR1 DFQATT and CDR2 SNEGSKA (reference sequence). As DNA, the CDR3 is TGCAGTGCACCCGATCGGACAGGGTACACAGATACGCAGTATTTT. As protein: CSAPDRTGYTDTQYF.

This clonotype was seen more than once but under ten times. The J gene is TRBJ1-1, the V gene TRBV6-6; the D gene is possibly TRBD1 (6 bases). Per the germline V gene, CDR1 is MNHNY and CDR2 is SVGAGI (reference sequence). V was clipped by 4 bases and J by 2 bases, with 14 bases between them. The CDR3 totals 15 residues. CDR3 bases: TGTGCCAGCAGTTCCCGACAGGAACATAACACTGAAGCTTTCTTT. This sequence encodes CASSSRQEHNTEAFF.

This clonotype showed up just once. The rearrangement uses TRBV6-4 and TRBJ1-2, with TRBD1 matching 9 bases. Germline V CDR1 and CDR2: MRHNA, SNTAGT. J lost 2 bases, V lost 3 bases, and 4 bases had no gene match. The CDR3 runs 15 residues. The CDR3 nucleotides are TGTGCCAGCAGTGAACAGGGGGCCGACAACTATGGCTACACCTTC. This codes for CASSEQGADNYGYTF.

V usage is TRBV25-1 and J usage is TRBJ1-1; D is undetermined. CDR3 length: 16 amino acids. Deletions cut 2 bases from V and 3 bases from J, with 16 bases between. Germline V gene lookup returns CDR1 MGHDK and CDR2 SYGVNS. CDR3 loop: CASSERGRSWDTEAFF. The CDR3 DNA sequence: TGTGCCAGCAGTGAACGGGGTCGATCATGGGACACTGAAGCTTTCTTT. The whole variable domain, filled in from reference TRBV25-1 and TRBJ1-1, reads EADIYQTPRYLVIGTGKKITLECSQTMGHDKMYWYQQDPGMELHLIHYSYGVNSTEKGDLSSESTVSRIRTEHFPLTLESARPSHTSQYLCASSERGRSWDTEAFFGQGTRLTVV.

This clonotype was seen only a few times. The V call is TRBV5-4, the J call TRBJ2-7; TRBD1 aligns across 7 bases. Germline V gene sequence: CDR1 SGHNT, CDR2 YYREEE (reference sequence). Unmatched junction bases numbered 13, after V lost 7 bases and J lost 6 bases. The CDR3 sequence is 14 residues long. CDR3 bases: TGTGCCAGCTCCCGGGACAGCTTCCTCTCCGAGCAGTACTTC. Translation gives CASSRDSFLSEQYF.

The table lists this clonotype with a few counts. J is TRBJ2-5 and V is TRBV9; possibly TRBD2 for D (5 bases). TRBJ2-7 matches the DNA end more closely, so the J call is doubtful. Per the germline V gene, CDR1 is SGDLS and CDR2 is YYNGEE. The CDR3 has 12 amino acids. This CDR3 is CASSVGEGEQYF. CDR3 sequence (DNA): TGTGCCAGCAGCGTGGGAGAAGGCGAGCAGTACTTC.

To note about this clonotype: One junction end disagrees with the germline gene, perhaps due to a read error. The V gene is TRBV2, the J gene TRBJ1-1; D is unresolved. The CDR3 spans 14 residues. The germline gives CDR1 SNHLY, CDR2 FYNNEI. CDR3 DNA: TGTGCCGGCAGCCCCCGGGTCTTGAACACTGAAGCTTTCTTT. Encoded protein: CAGSPRVLNTEAFF. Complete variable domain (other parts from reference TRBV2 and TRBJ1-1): EPEVTQTPSHQVTQMGQEVILRCVPISNHLYFYWYRQILGQKVEFLVSFYNNEISEKSEIFDDQFSVERPDGSNFTLKIRSTKLEDSAMYFCAGSPRVLNTEAFFGQGTRLTVV.

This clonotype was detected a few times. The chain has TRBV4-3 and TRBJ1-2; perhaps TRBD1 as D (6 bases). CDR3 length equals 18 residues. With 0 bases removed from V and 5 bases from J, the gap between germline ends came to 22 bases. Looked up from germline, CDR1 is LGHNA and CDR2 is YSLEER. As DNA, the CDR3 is TGCGCCAGCAGCCAAGATCCCCCCGCTGGACAGCGAAGATATGGCTACACCTTC. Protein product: CASSQDPPAGQRRYGYTF.

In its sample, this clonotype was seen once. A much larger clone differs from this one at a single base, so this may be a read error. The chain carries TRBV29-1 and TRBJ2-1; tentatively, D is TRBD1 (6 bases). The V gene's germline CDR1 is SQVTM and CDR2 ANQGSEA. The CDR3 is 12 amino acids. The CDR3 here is CSVRLWDNERFF. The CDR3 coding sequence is TGCAGCGTCCGACTTTGGGACAATGAGCGGTTCTTC.

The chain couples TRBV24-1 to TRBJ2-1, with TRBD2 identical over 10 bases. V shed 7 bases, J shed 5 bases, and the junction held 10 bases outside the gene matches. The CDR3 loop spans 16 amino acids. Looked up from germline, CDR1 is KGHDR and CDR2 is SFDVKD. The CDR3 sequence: CATSPRSSGGNNEQFF. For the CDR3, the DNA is TGTGCCACCAGCCCTCGGAGTAGCGGGGGGAACAATGAGCAGTTCTTC.